Listed here are 14 T cell receptor beta chains from one sample, sequenced in a study of PD-L1 blockade in urothelial cancer. Specified time point: peripheral blood 6 weeks after treatment start. The method was immunoSEQ multiplex PCR; TCRdb's version includes in-frame clones alone and lacks a portion of them. The sample yields more than 40,000 clones, around four fifths seen once. Sample: PBMCs, taken around atezolizumab (anti-PD-L1) treatment. The receptor source for this set is a man aged 55 to 70 with urothelial cancer.

The chain joins TRBV30 to TRBJ1-2; TRBD1 is a possible D gene (5 bases). Deletions cut 5 bases from V and 6 bases from J, with 13 bases between. The V gene's germline CDR1 is GTSNPN and CDR2 SVGIG (reference sequence). This CDR3 contains 12 residues. The CDR3 region has the DNA TGTGCCTGGCTGCGGGGGATGGATGGCTACACCTTC. Its protein product is CAWLRGMDGYTF. The full variable domain, rest sourced from reference TRBV30 and TRBJ1-2, is SQTIHQWPATLVQPVGSPLSLECTVEGTSNPNLYWYRQAAGRGLQLLFYSVGIGQISSEVPQNLSASRPQDRQFILSSKKLLLSDSGFYLCAWLRGMDGYTFGSGTRLTVV.

V usage is TRBV2 and J usage is TRBJ2-2, with 8 bases identical to TRBD2. The CDR3 has 14 residues. Germline CDR1 and CDR2: SNHLY and FYNNEI. Trimming removed 7 bases from V and 1 base from J; junction bases left unmatched: 2. DNA of the CDR3: TGTGCCAGCACCGGGAGGGTGAACACCGGGGAGCTGTTTTTT. It is translated as CASTGRVNTGELFF. Full variable domain (outside the CDR3, taken from reference TRBV2 and TRBJ2-2): EPEVTQTPSHQVTQMGQEVILRCVPISNHLYFYWYRQILGQKVEFLVSFYNNEISEKSEIFDDQFSVERPDGSNFTLKIRSTKLEDSAMYFCASTGRVNTGELFFGEGSRLTVL.

The chain combines TRBV6-5 with TRBJ1-2; the D is unclear. The CDR3 loop spans 15 amino acids. The V gene's germline CDR1 is MNHEY and CDR2 SVGAGI. V lost 4 bases and J lost 2, with 14 bases in between. CDR3 DNA sequence: TGTGCCAGCAGTTCCCCGGGGAGGGCAAACTATGGCTACACCTTC. This codes for CASSSPGRANYGYTF.

Worth noting for this clone: Because the CDR3's place on the DNA is in doubt, the DNA is left out and the CDR3 is given as listed by TCRdb. The V call is TRBV28, the J call TRBJ1-4; TRBD1, the table's D call, was not compared with the DNA. CDR1 MDHEN and CDR2 SYDVKM come from the germline V gene. A total of 16 residues make up the CDR3, ends included. The CDR3 sequence: CASTPSGQGAGEKLFF.

By share, this clone ranks as medium-sized. The V gene is TRBV4-1, the J gene TRBJ2-7; 7 bases agree with TRBD1. Germline-derived CDR1 and CDR2 are MGHRA and YSYEKL. V trimming: 1 base; J trimming: 0 bases; junction bases outside the gene matches: 3. The CDR3 loop spans 15 amino acids. In DNA form, the CDR3 reads TGCGCCAGCAGCCAAGGACAGGGCAGCTCCTACGAGCAGTACTTC. It specifies CASSQGQGSSYEQYF.

The V gene is TRBV10-2, the J gene TRBJ2-1; 8 bases are a match to TRBD1. The CDR3 runs 11 residues. V was pared by 6 bases and J by 9 bases, with 1 base of the junction left unmatched. Looked up from germline, CDR1 is WSHSY and CDR2 is SAAADI. The CDR3 nucleotides read TGCGCCAGCAGCGACAGGGGTGAGCAGTTCTTC. It specifies CASSDRGEQFF.

This clone was detected a few times. The genes are TRBV5-8 and TRBJ2-2, with a tentative D call TRBD2 (6 bases). Looked up from germline, CDR1 is SGHTS and CDR2 is YDEGEE. Trimming left V 4 bases short and J 6 bases short, with 16 bases between. CDR3 length: 15 amino acids. The CDR3 reads CASSRRGSRAGELFF. DNA for the CDR3: TGTGCCAGCAGCCGGCGGGGCTCTCGGGCCGGGGAGCTGTTTTTT.

J is TRBJ1-4 and V is TRBV6-6; D is unresolved. Trimming pared 0 bases from V and 11 bases from J, leaving 19 bases between. CDR1 and CDR2 (germline): MNHNY, SVGAGI (reference sequence). The CDR3 runs 16 residues. The CDR3 coding sequence is TGTGCCAGCAGTTACTCGAATGGGAGACTAATGAGTAAACTGTTTTTT. Residues: CASSYSNGRLMSKLFF.

V and J are TRBV7-2 and TRBJ1-2, with 8 bases identical to TRBD1. The CDR3 runs to 16 residues. The germline CDR1 and CDR2 sequences are SGHTA and FQGNSA. The V segment lost 5 bases and the J segment 5 bases; nucleotides outside the gene matches: 13. The CDR3 nucleotides are TGTGCCAGCAGCCCGCAGGTGGGGACAGGCGATTATGGCTACACCTTC. Translation: CASSPQVGTGDYGYTF.

J is TRBJ1-1 and V is TRBV19; 7 bases are shared with TRBD1. The CDR3 loop spans 15 amino acids. With 3 bases clipped from V and 1 base from J, the junction kept 5 bases outside the gene matches. CDR1 LNHDA and CDR2 SQIVND come from the germline V gene (reference sequence). The chain's CDR3 is CASSMDGTENTEAFF. DNA of the CDR3: TGTGCCAGTAGTATGGACGGGACAGAGAACACTGAAGCTTTCTTT.

This chain uses TRBV30 with TRBJ2-7; D may be TRBD2 (5 bases). Germline V gene lookup returns CDR1 GTSNPN and CDR2 SVGIG (reference sequence). The CDR3 has 12 residues. Trimming shortened V by 5 bases and J by 1 base, and 9 bases separated the two germline ends. For the CDR3, the DNA is TGTGCCTGGGGACTCGGGTCCTACGAGCAGTACTTC. Protein sequence: CAWGLGSYEQYF.

The chain carries TRBV6-5 and TRBJ2-5; 11 bases align to TRBD2. The germline gives CDR1 MNHEY, CDR2 SVGAGI. The V gene end was trimmed by 6 bases and the J gene end by 5 bases; junction bases not matched to a gene: 2. The CDR3 length is 13 residues. The CDR3 DNA is TGTGCCAGCAGACTAGCGGGGGCGGAGACCCAGTACTTC. It encodes CASRLAGAETQYF.

Details on this clone: Germline and junction disagree at one end, which may indicate a read error. The chain carries TRBV2 and TRBJ2-3; D unresolved. CDR1 SNHLY and CDR2 FYNNEI come from the germline V gene. The CDR3 is made up of 12 amino acids. Here the CDR3 reads CASREGLVRQYF. The CDR3 DNA reads TGTGCCAGCAGAGAAGGCCTGGTTAGGCAGTATTTT.

The CDR3 DNA reads as TGTGCCAGCAACGAGGAGCCGAACACTGAAGCTTTCTTT. Its protein product is CASNEEPNTEAFF. The V and J genes are TRBV2 and TRBJ1-1; the D is unclear. The V end was cut by 7 bases, the J end by 1 base, with 10 bases between. The CDR3 totals 13 residues. Germline lookup yields CDR1 SNHLY and CDR2 FYNNEI.